The 25 T cell receptor beta chains listed next were all sequenced from one sample in a study of blood T cell repertoires in COVID-19 (TCRdb year 2020). Receptors were amplified or captured by the immunoSEQ multiplex PCR assay. The table comes from immuneACCESS by way of TCRdb, which keeps in-frame sequences with V and J called. Part of the clones is missing from these tables; in studies checked, under half for an unresolved V gene and the rest for unknown reasons. The sample has about 370,000 clones on record, around 92% of them singletons. Clones ranked in the top ten supply about 3% of the sample. The specimen was peripheral blood. The receptor set was obtained from a woman aged 30 to 39 with COVID-19, enrolled during active disease.

The rearrangement joins TRBV10-3 to TRBJ2-1, with 8 bases lining up with TRBD2. V was clipped by 6 bases and J by 4 bases; unmatched bases: 8. Per germline, CDR1 ENHRY and CDR2 SYGVKD. This CDR3 comprises 15 residues. CDR3 region: CAIRDSGTSYNEQFF. The CDR3 DNA reads TGTGCCATCAGGGATAGCGGGACCTCTTACAATGAGCAGTTCTTC.

This chain connects TRBV10-3 to TRBJ1-4; D gene ambiguous. The CDR3 covers 13 residues. The germline V gene encodes CDR1 ENHRY and CDR2 SYGVKD. V gave up 3 bases and J gave up 8 bases, with 10 bases separating them. The CDR3 DNA sequence: TGTGCCATCAGTGATTCCGAGGGCGAAAAACTGTTTTTT. It codes for CAISDSEGEKLFF.

The count of this clone is one. The chain combines TRBV4-3 with TRBJ1-1; possible D gene TRBD1, 5 bases. This CDR3 contains 18 residues. The germline V gene has CDR1 LGHNA and CDR2 YSLEER. Trimming shortened V by 0 bases and J by 4 bases, and 21 bases separated the two germline ends. The chain's CDR3 is CASSQDPVGQGSSTEAFF. CDR3 nucleotide sequence: TGCGCCAGCAGCCAAGATCCGGTCGGTCAGGGTTCGTCCACTGAAGCTTTCTTT.

The V gene is TRBV10-3, the J gene TRBJ2-6, with D maybe TRBD2 (5 bases). In germline, CDR1 is ENHRY, CDR2 SYGVKD. This CDR3 is built from 17 residues. V lost 0 bases to trimming and J lost 0 bases, with 9 bases between them. The CDR3 nucleotides are TGTGCCATCAGTGAGTCATTAGCGAGCTCTGGGGCCAACGTCCTGACTTTC. It specifies CAISESLASSGANVLTF.

The rearrangement links TRBV5-4 to TRBJ1-2; D perhaps matches TRBD1 (5 bases). The CDR3 has 14 residues. The V gene's germline CDR1 is SGHNT and CDR2 YYREEE (reference sequence). Trimming took off 1 base at V and 1 base at J, with 8 bases between the two ends. CDR3 sequence reads: CASSLSRVNYGYTF. DNA for the CDR3: TGTGCCAGCAGCTTGTCCAGGGTTAACTATGGCTACACCTTC.

This clone was detected once. This rearrangement joins TRBV18 to TRBJ1-1; 8 nucleotides agree with TRBD1. Germline-derived CDR1 and CDR2 are KGHSH and LQKENI. The CDR3 extends over 17 amino acids. V trimming: 1 base; J trimming: 1 base; junction bases outside the gene matches: 8. The CDR3 region is CASSPLGQGAGNTEAFF. CDR3 DNA sequence: TGTGCCAGCTCACCACTGGGCCAGGGGGCGGGGAACACTGAAGCTTTCTTT.

The J gene is TRBJ1-1, the V gene TRBV10-2, with D maybe TRBD1 (5 bases). This CDR3 has 14 residues. CDR1 and CDR2 (germline): WSHSY, SAAADI. V was shortened by 6 bases and J by 2 bases, with 13 bases between the two germline ends. The CDR3 is CASRALGLNTEAFF. The CDR3 DNA reads TGCGCCAGCAGGGCCTTGGGACTAAACACTGAAGCTTTCTTT.

The J gene is TRBJ1-6, the V gene TRBV13; D is perhaps TRBD1 (6 bases). In germline, CDR1 is PRHDT, CDR2 FYEKMQ (reference sequence). Trimming took 6 bases from V and 9 from J, leaving 21 bases between them. There are 16 residues in the CDR3. The CDR3 protein is CASSYTGRPPPSPLHF. The CDR3 DNA is TGTGCCAGCAGTTATACAGGGCGGCCCCCTCCTTCACCCCTCCACTTT.

CDR3 sequence reads: CASSQADTQYF. CDR3 DNA: TGTGCCAGCAGTCAAGCGGATACGCAGTATTTT. The J gene is TRBJ2-3, the V gene TRBV12-3 or TRBV12-4; no firm D call. With 5 bases removed from V and 6 bases from J, the gap between germline ends came to 6 bases. This CDR3 contains 11 residues.

CDR3 nucleotide sequence: TGCAGCGTTGAAGAGACAATGAACACTGAAGCTTTCTTT. It is translated as CSVEETMNTEAFF. The chain uses TRBV29-1 and TRBJ1-1; D unresolved. Trimming removed 0 bases at V and 0 bases at J, with 5 bases between. Germline V lookup: CDR1 SQVTM, CDR2 ANQGSEA. The length of the CDR3 is 13 residues.

The J gene is TRBJ2-3, the V gene TRBV24-1, with TRBD1 matching over 10 bases. The CDR3 runs to 22 residues. The V gene's germline CDR1 is KGHDR and CDR2 SFDVKD. Losses at the gene ends were 4 bases for V and 6 bases for J; bases not matched to a gene: 27. CDR3 DNA: TGTGCCACCAGTGACGTCAAATGGACAGGGGGGAACACCGGCCACCCGAGGGATACGCAGTATTTT. Amino acids: CATSDVKWTGGNTGHPRDTQYF.

The genes are TRBV11-2 and TRBJ2-2; no definite D call. The V and J ends lost 4 bases and 1 base respectively, with 7 bases between them. The CDR3 runs 14 residues. Germline lookup yields CDR1 SGHAT and CDR2 FQNNGV. This CDR3 reads CASSSRWNTGELFF. Written as DNA, the CDR3 is TGTGCCAGCAGCTCCAGATGGAACACCGGGGAGCTGTTTTTT.

This chain joins TRBV11-3 and TRBJ1-6, with D possibly matching TRBD1 (6 bases). Trimming took 7 bases from V and 1 from J, leaving 14 bases between them. This CDR3 contains 16 residues. Germline-derived CDR1 and CDR2 are SGHNT and YENEEA. Here the CDR3 reads CASTKRGGSYNSPLHF. CDR3 DNA sequence: TGTGCCAGCACCAAAAGGGGGGGGTCCTATAATTCACCCCTCCACTTT.

The CDR3 DNA reads as TGTGCCAGCAGTTATGGGCTAGCGGGAGTGGAGACCCAGTACTTC. Translation gives CASSYGLAGVETQYF. The chain joins TRBV6-5 to TRBJ2-5, with 10 bases matching TRBD2. The germline V gene has CDR1 MNHEY and CDR2 SVGAGI. This CDR3 spans 15 amino acids. Germline trimming cut 3 bases from V and 5 bases from J; bases unmatched to any gene: 6.

The J gene is TRBJ1-1, the V gene TRBV18, with D tentatively TRBD1 (6 bases). Germline V gives CDR1 KGHSH, CDR2 LQKENI. V shed 3 bases and J shed 1 base, with 12 bases lying between them. The CDR3 totals 15 residues. CDR3 loop: CASSPQGSRNTEAFF. The CDR3 nucleotides are TGTGCCAGCTCACCGCAGGGGAGTAGGAACACTGAAGCTTTCTTT.

The chain links TRBV28 to TRBJ1-1, with a weak D call TRBD1 (5 bases). V lost 7 bases to trimming and J lost 0 bases, with 9 bases between them. Germline V gene lookup returns CDR1 MDHEN and CDR2 SYDVKM. The length of the CDR3 is 13 residues. The CDR3 spells CASTRTLNTEAFF. CDR3 coding DNA: TGTGCCAGCACCAGGACACTGAACACTGAAGCTTTCTTT.

The chain uses TRBV15 and TRBJ2-3; 7 bases are a match to TRBD1. The CDR3 totals 14 residues. Per the germline V gene, CDR1 is LNHNV and CDR2 is YYDKDF (reference sequence). With V trimmed by 4 bases and J by 1 base, 2 bases remained unmatched. CDR3 bases: TGTGCCACCAGCACCGACAGGGGCACAGATACGCAGTATTTT. It yields the protein CATSTDRGTDTQYF.

The rearrangement links TRBV7-2 to TRBJ2-4; 10 bases align to TRBD1. The germline V gene has CDR1 SGHTA and CDR2 FQGNSA. The CDR3 totals 15 residues. Trimming removed 5 bases from V and 5 bases from J; junction bases left unmatched: 6. The chain's CDR3 is CASSLDRGVQNIQYF. For the CDR3, the DNA is TGTGCCAGCAGCCTGGACAGGGGGGTCCAAAACATTCAGTACTTC.

The chain has TRBV5-8 and TRBJ2-1; D not resolved. Trimming cost V 0 bases and J 8 bases, with 21 bases left between them. The CDR3 has 17 amino acids. Germline V gene sequence: CDR1 SGHTS, CDR2 YDEGEE. CDR3 in DNA: TGTGCCAGCAGCTTGGCCTACCTAGGTAACGCTGGCGATGAGCAGTTCTTC. Protein product: CASSLAYLGNAGDEQFF.

The V call is TRBV6-2 or TRBV6-3, the J call TRBJ2-3; 12 bases map to TRBD2. CDR3 length: 18 amino acids. The V and J ends lost 3 bases and 2 bases, in that order; junction bases with no gene match: 9. Germline V gene sequence: CDR1 MNHEY, CDR2 SVGEGT. CDR3 DNA sequence: TGTGCCAGCAGTTATGTGCGGGGACTAGCGGGCCCCACAGATACGCAGTATTTT. This encodes CASSYVRGLAGPTDTQYF.

The V call is TRBV6-4, the J call TRBJ1-1, with D perhaps TRBD1 (5 bases). The length of the CDR3 is 15 residues. The V and J ends lost 0 bases and 4 bases respectively, with 12 bases between them. CDR1 and CDR2 from the germline V gene are MRHNA and SNTAGT. CDR3 loop: CASSDSGVPRTEAFF. CDR3 in DNA: TGTGCCAGCAGTGACTCAGGGGTGCCCCGCACTGAAGCTTTCTTT.

This clone was detected only once. V gene TRBV3-1 (or the pseudogene TRBV3-2) combines with J gene TRBJ1-2; the D gene is possibly TRBD1 (6 bases). Trimming removed 0 bases from V and 6 bases from J, with 8 bases in between. The CDR3 extends over 13 amino acids. Germline V CDR1 and CDR2: LGHDT, YNNKEL (reference sequence). CDR3 protein: CASSQEQGNGYTF. CDR3 in DNA: TGTGCCAGCAGCCAAGAACAGGGAAATGGCTACACCTTC.

The chain combines TRBV5-6 with TRBJ1-5; 9 bases fit TRBD1. This CDR3 contains 16 residues. V gave up 0 bases and J gave up 4 bases; unmatched junction bases: 5. Per germline, CDR1 SGHDT and CDR2 YYEEEE. The CDR3: CASSLGTGELNQPQHF. The CDR3 DNA reads as TGTGCCAGCAGCTTGGGGACAGGGGAGTTGAATCAGCCCCAGCATTTT.

The rearrangement links TRBV7-9 to TRBJ1-2; D gene unclear. Between the trimmed V and J ends, which lost 1 base and 0 bases, there was a span of 15 bases. Germline CDR1 and CDR2: SEHNR and FQNEAQ (reference sequence). The CDR3 contains 17 residues. CDR3 sequence: CASSLGVQSDANYGYTF. DNA of the CDR3: TGTGCCAGCAGCTTAGGAGTACAGTCAGACGCTAACTATGGCTACACCTTC.

The chain combines TRBV10-3 with TRBJ1-2; a possible D gene is TRBD1 (5 bases). Germline V gene sequence: CDR1 ENHRY, CDR2 SYGVKD. This CDR3 is built from 13 residues. V lost 7 bases and J lost 1, with 10 bases in between. The CDR3 nucleotides are TGTGCCATCACTCCGGGGGGTAACTATGGCTACACCTTC. Protein: CAITPGGNYGYTF.